The entry below describes one TCR beta chain. The antigen it binds to is not known. No base quality information exists; no much larger clone differs at one position. The sample is drawn from a study of blood T cell repertoires in COVID-19 (TCRdb year 2020). About the study as a whole: Collaborator samples came from the United States, Italy and Spain and covered acute and convalescent phases of COVID-19. The material from the prospective study consisted of cDNA or gDNA derived from T cells, B-cell-depleted T cells, or PBMCs. The dataset comprised deeply sampled blood TCRbeta repertoires from subjects exposed to, actively infected with, or recovered from COVID-19. The repertoires were released in a freely available public database intended as a resource for research on the immune response to SARS-CoV-2. The samples were drawn from the first 160 participants of the ongoing ImmuneRACE study and from some 1,300 subjects provided by 6 global collaborators. Sample metadata almost always included a de-identified subject ID, COVID-19 status, age in years and sex. Where available, HLA class I and class II types were obtained from metadata supplied by the sample provider rather than from assay-based typing. The full study reports these points: The amount of clinical and demographic metadata varied by source and participant and was provided uncurated.

Unmatched junction bases come to 5, with V trimmed by 6 bases and J by 6 bases. Spanning cysteine to phenylalanine, the CDR3 consists of 12 amino acids. The DNA shown is the 36-base CDR3, in frame from base 1. For CDR1 and CDR2, the germline V gene lists SQVTM and ANQGSEA. A second Seattle source provided samples from volunteer blood donors who had recovered from COVID-19. Collaborating institutions collected whole blood in K2EDTA tubes following their own protocols. For TCRbeta analysis, collaborators shipped samples in one of three forms: frozen whole blood, isolated PBMCs, or DNA extracted from either of those sample types. The immunoSEQ Assay, a bias-controlled multiplex PCR, was used to amplify TCRbeta CDR3 regions from genomic DNA. The authors processed their data as follows. Within the assay, amplification of reference gene primers was used to estimate how many nucleated cells each sample contained. To quantify the absolute abundance of each unique TCRbeta CDR3 rearrangement, sequence reads were collapsed and filtered. Productive Simpson clonality was computed per sample as the square root of Simpson's diversity index over productive rearrangements. The table was pulled from immuneACCESS by TCRdb, which kept in-frame rearrangements only. Such tables lose some clones; where checked, under half of the loss comes from unresolved V genes, and the rest has no known cause. The V and J calls and clone size come from that table; D and trimming were worked out from the DNA. This sample lists about 260,000 clones; over 70% were detected once. Approximately 1.4% of the sample comes from the top ten.

This receptor chain uses TRBV29-1 and TRBJ2-7; 10 of the junction bases match TRBD1. This TCR came from a woman aged 40 to 50 who had recovered from COVID-19. The sample taken for sequencing was peripheral blood. The bases are TGCAGCGTAAAATGGACAGGGGGCGAGCAGTACTTC. Translated, this is CSVKWTGGEQYF.